The subject of this entry is one T cell receptor (beta chain). Its target is not known. CDR1 is GTSNPN and CDR2 is SVGIG in the germline V gene (reference sequence). Trimming shortened V by 5 bases and J by 9 bases, and 14 bases separated the two germline ends. The CDR3 is 12 residues long. This sample is drawn from a study of regulatory T cells in long-lasting Graves disease. HTBI primers from iRepertoire and Arm-PCR of CDR3 regions yielded the TCR beta libraries. TCRdb recomputed calls from the multiplex PCR reads with MiXCR, one row per CDR3 protein. Among approximately 560,000 distinct CDR3 sequences listed, 15% to 20% were seen once. Broader study findings: Persistent Graves' patients showed less TCR diversity than newly diagnosed patients showed.

Documented time point: newly diagnosed GD, antithyroid drugs for less than 3 months. The TCR library used RNA extracted from PBMCs. Graves' disease diagnosis was established per American Thyroid Association guidelines. These data were also reused for a study on T cells in Graves' hyperthyroidism and ophthalmopathy. That paper adds: TCR CDR3 underwent first-round RT-PCR with the HTBI primer set. Blood also contained most expanded thyroid clonotypes above 0.001.

The material was peripheral blood mononuclear cells (PBMCs), obtained at new diagnosis, from a patient treated with antithyroid drugs. The TCR comes from a man in his late teens or twenties with Graves disease. This chain joins TRBV30 and TRBJ2-1; a weak D match, TRBD2 (6 bases). CDR3 protein: CAWGDSRGEQFF. The CDR3 nucleotides are TGTGCCTGGGGGGACTCCCGGGGTGAGCAGTTCTTC.